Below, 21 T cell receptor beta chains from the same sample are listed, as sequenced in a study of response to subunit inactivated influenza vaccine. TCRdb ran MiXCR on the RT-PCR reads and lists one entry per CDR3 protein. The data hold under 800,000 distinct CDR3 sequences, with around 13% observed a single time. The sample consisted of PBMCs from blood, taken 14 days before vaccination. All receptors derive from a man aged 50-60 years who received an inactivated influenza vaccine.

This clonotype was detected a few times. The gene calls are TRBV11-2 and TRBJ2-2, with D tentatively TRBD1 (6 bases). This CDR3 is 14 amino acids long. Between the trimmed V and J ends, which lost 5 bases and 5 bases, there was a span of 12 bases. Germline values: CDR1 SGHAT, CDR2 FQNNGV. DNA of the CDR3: TGTGCCAGCAGCCCGGGACAATCAACCGGGGAGCTGTTTTTT. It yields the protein CASSPGQSTGELFF.

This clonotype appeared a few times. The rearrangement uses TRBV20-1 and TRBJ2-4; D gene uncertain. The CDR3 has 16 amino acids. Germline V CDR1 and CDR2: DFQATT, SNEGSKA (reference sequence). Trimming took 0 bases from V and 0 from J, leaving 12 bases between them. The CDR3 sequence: CSARDLQTIAKNIQYF. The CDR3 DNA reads TGCAGTGCTAGAGATTTACAGACCATAGCCAAAAACATTCAGTACTTC.

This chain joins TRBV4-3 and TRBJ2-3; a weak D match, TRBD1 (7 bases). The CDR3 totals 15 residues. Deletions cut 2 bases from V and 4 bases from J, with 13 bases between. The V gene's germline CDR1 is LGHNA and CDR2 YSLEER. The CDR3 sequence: CASSQRQGGPDTQYF. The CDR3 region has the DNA TGCGCCAGCAGCCAAAGACAGGGAGGTCCAGATACGCAGTATTTT.

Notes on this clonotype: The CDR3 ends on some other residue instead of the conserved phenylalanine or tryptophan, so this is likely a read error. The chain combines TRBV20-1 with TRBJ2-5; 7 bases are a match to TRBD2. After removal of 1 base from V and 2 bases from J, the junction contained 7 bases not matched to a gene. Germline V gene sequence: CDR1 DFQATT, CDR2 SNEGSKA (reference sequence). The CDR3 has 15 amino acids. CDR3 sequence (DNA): TGCAGTGCTAGAGTGGGAGCGGGGCGACAAGAGACCCAGTACTTA. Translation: CSARVGAGRQETQYL.

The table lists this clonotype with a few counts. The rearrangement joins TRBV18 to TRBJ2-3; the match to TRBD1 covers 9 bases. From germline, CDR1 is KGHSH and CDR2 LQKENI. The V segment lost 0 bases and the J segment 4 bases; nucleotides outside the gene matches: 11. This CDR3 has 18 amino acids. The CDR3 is CASSPPNRGRFGADTQYF. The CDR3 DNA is TGTGCCAGCTCACCACCGAACAGGGGGCGATTCGGCGCAGATACGCAGTATTTT. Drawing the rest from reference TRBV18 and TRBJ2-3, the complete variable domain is NAGVMQNPRHLVRRRGQEARLRCSPMKGHSHVYWYRQLPEEGLKFMVYLQKENIIDESGMPKERFSAEFPKEGPSILRIQQVVRGDSAAYFCASSPPNRGRFGADTQYFGPGTRLTVL.

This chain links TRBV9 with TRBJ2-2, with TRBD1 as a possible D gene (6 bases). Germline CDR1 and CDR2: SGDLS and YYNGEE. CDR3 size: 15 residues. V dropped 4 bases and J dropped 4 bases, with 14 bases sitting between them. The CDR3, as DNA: TGTGCCAGCAGCACCCGACAGGAACTCACCGGGGAGCTGTTTTTT. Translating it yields CASSTRQELTGELFF.

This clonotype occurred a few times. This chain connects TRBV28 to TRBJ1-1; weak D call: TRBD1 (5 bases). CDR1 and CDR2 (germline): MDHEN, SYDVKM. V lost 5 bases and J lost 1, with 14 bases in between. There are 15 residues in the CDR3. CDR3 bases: TGTGCCAGCAGTCCTCGGGCAGGGAGGAACACTGAAGCTTTCTTT. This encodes CASSPRAGRNTEAFF.

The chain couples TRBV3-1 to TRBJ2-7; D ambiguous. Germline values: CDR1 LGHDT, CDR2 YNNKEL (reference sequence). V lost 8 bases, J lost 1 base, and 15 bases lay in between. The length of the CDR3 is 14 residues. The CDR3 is CASCLAVRSYEQYF. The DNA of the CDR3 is TGTGCCAGCTGTCTGGCAGTGAGATCCTACGAGCAGTACTTC.

CDR3 nucleotide sequence: TGCAGTGCTAGAGACTTCAGGGACAGCCTGAACTATGGCTACACCTTC. It encodes CSARDFRDSLNYGYTF. The chain couples TRBV20-1 to TRBJ1-2, with 7 bases lining up with TRBD1. The CDR3 is made up of 16 amino acids. The V gene end was trimmed by 0 bases and the J gene end by 2 bases; junction bases not matched to a gene: 9. CDR1 is DFQATT and CDR2 is SNEGSKA in the germline V gene (reference sequence).

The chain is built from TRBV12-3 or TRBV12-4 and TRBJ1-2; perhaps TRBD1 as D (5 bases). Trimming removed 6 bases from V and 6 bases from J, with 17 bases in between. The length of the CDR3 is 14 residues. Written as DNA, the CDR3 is TGTGCCAGCAGGCCAACAGGCGGCGGTCATGGCTACACCTTC. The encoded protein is CASRPTGGGHGYTF.

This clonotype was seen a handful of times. CDR3 protein: CASRVSGASYNEQFF. CDR3 sequence (DNA): TGTGCCAGCAGAGTAAGCGGGGCCTCCTACAATGAGCAGTTCTTC. The chain carries TRBV6-1 and TRBJ2-1; 7 nucleotides line up with TRBD2. The CDR3 loop spans 15 amino acids. The germline gives CDR1 MNHNS, CDR2 SASEGT. Trimming took 6 bases from V and 0 from J; bases not matched to a gene: 5.

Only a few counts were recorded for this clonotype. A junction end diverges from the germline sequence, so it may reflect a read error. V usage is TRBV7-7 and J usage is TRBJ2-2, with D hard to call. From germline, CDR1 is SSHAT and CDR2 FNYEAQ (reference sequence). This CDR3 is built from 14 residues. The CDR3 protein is CASSPRRNTGELFF. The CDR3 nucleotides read TGTGCTAGCAGCCCGAGGAGAAACACCGGGGAGCTGTTTTTT.

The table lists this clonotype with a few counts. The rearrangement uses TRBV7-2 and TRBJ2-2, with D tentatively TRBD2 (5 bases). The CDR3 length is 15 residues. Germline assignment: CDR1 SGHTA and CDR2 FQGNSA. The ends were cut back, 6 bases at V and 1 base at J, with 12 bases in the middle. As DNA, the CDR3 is TGTGCCAGCAGGATATCGGGGATGAACACCGGGGAGCTGTTTTTT. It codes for CASRISGMNTGELFF. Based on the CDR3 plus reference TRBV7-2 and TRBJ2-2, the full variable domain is GAGVSQSPSNKVTEKGKDVELRCDPISGHTALYWYRQSLGQGLEFLIYFQGNSAPDKSGLPSDRFSAERTGGSVSTLTIQRTQQEDSAVYLCASRISGMNTGELFFGEGSRLTVL.

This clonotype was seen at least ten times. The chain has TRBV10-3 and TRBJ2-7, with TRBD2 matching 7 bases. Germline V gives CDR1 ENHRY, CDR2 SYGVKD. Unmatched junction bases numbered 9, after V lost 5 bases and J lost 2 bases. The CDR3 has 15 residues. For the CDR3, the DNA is TGTGCCATCAGTCCTGTGGGAGGGCGACCCTACGAGCAGTACTTC. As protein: CAISPVGGRPYEQYF.

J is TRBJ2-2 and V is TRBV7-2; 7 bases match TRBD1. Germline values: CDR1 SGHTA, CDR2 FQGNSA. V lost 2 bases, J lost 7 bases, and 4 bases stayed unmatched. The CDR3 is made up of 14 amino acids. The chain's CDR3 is CASSLTRTGGELFF. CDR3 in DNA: TGTGCCAGCAGCTTAACGAGGACAGGCGGGGAGCTGTTTTTT.

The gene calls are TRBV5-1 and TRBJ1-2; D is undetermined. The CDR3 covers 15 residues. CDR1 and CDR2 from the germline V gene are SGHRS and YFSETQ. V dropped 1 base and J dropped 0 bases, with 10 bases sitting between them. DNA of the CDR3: TGCGCCAGCAGCTTGTTGGGCAGAGCTAACTATGGCTACACCTTC. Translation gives CASSLLGRANYGYTF.

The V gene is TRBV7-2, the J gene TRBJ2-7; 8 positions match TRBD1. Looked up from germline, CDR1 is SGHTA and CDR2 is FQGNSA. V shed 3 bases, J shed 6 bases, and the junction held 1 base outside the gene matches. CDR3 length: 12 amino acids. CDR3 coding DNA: TGTGCCAGCAGCTTCAGGGGGCGCGAGCAGTACTTC. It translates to CASSFRGREQYF.

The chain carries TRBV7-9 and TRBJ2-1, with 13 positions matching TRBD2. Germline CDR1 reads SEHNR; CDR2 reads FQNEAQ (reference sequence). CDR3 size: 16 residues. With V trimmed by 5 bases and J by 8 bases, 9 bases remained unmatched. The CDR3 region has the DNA TGTGCCAGCAGCCAAACTAGCGGGGGGGATCGCGATGAGCAGTTCTTC. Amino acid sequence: CASSQTSGGDRDEQFF.

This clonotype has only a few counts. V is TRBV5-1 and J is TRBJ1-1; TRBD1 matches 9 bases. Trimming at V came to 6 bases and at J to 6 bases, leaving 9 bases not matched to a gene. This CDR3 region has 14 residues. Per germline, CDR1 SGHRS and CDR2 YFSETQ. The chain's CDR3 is CASKRDRVGAEAFF. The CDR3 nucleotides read TGCGCCAGCAAACGGGACAGGGTCGGGGCTGAAGCTTTCTTT. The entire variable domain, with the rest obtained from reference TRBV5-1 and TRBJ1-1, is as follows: KAGVTQTPRYLIKTRGQQVTLSCSPISGHRSVSWYQQTPGQGLQFLFEYFSETQRNKGNFPGRFSGRQFSNSRSEMNVSTLELGDSALYLCASKRDRVGAEAFFGQGTRLTVV.

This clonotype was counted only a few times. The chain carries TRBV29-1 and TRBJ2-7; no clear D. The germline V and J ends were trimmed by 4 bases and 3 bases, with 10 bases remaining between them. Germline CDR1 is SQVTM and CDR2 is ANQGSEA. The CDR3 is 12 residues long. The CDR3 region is CSVGGYFYEQYF. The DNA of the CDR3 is TGCAGCGTTGGGGGTTACTTCTACGAGCAGTACTTC.

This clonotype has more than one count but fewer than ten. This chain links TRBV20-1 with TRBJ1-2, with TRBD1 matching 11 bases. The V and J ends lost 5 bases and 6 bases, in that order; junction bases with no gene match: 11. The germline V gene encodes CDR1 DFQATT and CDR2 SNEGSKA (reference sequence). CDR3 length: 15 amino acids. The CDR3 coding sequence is TGCAGTGCTGGATTACCGGGACAGGGGGTCGATGGCTACACCTTC. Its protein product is CSAGLPGQGVDGYTF.